The sequence of this T cell receptor beta chain was determined in a study of cytomegalovirus exposure and HLA in healthy donors. Overall study findings and caveats: In an earlier analysis, in 587 donors, most V segments appeared productive either ~90% or ~30% of the time. Trimming of TCR beta V- and J-genes showed a link, identified in a later analysis, to a missense DCLRE1C variant.

Everyone who donated was a healthy bone marrow donor. Remarks on this clone: The antigen remains unidentified.

13 Jbeta primers and 60 Vbeta primers were used for the PCR. Assay used: immunoSEQ multiplex PCR; TCRdb lists only in-frame clones, some missing. The table lists roughly 140,000 clones. Germline CDR1 SGHAT, CDR2 FQNNGV. The CDR3 is 17 amino acids. V was trimmed by 1 base and J by 2 bases, leaving 14 bases between them. This TCR derives from a man aged 35 to 55 in good health and CMV-seronegative. The genes are TRBV11-2 and TRBJ2-2; weak D call: TRBD2 (6 bases). Sequenced: PBMCs. CDR3 bases: TGTGCCAGCAGCTTAGTCTTGGGGGGTGATAACACCGGGGAGCTGTTTTTT. It encodes CASSLVLGGDNTGELFF.